This TCR beta chain was found in a study of blood T cells in healthy people across ages (dated by TCRdb to the mid-2010s). Describing the broader study: In model experiments, template switching captured about one uniquely barcoded TCR beta cDNA molecule for every two T cells. The donors were split into four age groups: young (average 16 years), middle-aged (over 35), aged (around 67) and long-lived (more than 80). To track age-related changes in TCR beta repertoire diversity, the study relied on deep sequencing normalized with unique cDNA molecular identifiers. To avoid experimental bias, donors of different ages were spread randomly across the sequencing lanes. Using the same blood draw, the study looked at two additional independent replicas of 1 million unique cDNA reads for two donors, one aged 18 to 30 and the other aged 80 or older. Points the paper makes about the study in general: Conclusive comparison of naive and antigen-experienced compartments was prevented by the profiling of bulk unsorted PBMCs. Estimates of total diversity based on one million sequenced T cells were considered lower bounds and underestimates. A strong correlation was found between observed TCR beta diversity and the percentage of naive T cells measured by flow cytometry. Observed TCR beta diversity per million T cells fell roughly linearly with age, and a significant reduction was already apparent by age about 43. Donor CMV infection status was unknown, potentially confounding age-related changes in expanded clonotypes. Compared with the aged group, the long-lived group had more naive CD4+ T cells, fewer expanded clones and increased TCR diversity, a pattern suggesting age selection.

Relative to germline, V is 1 base shorter and J is 0 bases shorter, with 7 bases between their ends. The cysteine opens and the phenylalanine closes a CDR3 of 15 amino acids. Here the CDR3 DNA is all that survives: 45 bases in frame from base 1. In the germline V gene (reference sequence), CDR1 corresponds to SEHNR and CDR2 to FQNEAQ. Systemically healthy Caucasian individuals from Russia, 39 in total and aged about 6 to 100 years, were included as donors. Ten milliliters of peripheral blood were drawn from each donor into EDTA-treated Vacutainer tubes. Ficoll-Paque density-gradient centrifugation was used to isolate PBMCs, with at least 6.5 million per sample. Trizol reagent was used to extract total RNA from PBMCs, with at least 6 micrograms per sample. Naive CD45RAhigh/CD27high T cell percentages were measured by flow cytometry on a PBMC aliquot from every donor. Libraries came from 5' RACE. Sequenced on an Illumina HiSeq 2500. A second PCR of roughly 6 to 11 cycles was run with a J-beta primer mix and a sample-barcoded 5' primer. Each TCR beta cDNA molecule received a unique molecular identifier from a template-switch 5' adaptor carrying 12 random nucleotides. Each sample yielded at least 2.5 million CDR3-containing paired-end reads. First-strand cDNA was synthesized from all RNA with the Mint cDNA synthesis kit, primed by a TRBC-specific oligonucleotide. Following uracil-DNA glycosylase treatment, a first 18-cycle PCR with universal primers M1SS and BC2_uni_R was performed on all cDNA. As for the authors' bioinformatics: For normalization, 1 million high-quality reads, each with a distinct molecular identifier, were randomly selected from each sample. Reads with shared molecular identifiers were discarded instead of being binned into consensus sequences. MiTCR, with a Q25 quality threshold and the strictest error-elimination algorithm, was used for CDR3 identification, clonotype clustering and error correction. A nonparametric unseen species model with Euler transformation was used to estimate lower-bound total TCR beta diversity. The raw public data were reprocessed by TCRdb itself: fastp quality trimming at Q25, MiXCR clonotype calling, in-frame beta chains only. Each record represents a unique CDR3 protein, reported with the most common genes and DNA among its rows. The V and J calls follow TCRdb's processing rather than the paper's. The sample profile shows around 1,600,000 distinct CDR3 sequences; 40% to 45% of them were found once. The ten largest account for roughly 3.7% of the sample.

To note about this clonotype: Its antigen is unknown. The input lacks base qualities; no much larger clone sits a single base away.

The receptor's source is a woman younger than 35 in good health. Sequenced: blood. The chain links TRBV7-9 with TRBJ1-3, with the D gene uncertain. The CDR3 loop reads CASSLEAHSGNTIYF. At the DNA level, the sequence is TGTGCCAGCAGCTTAGAAGCGCACTCTGGAAACACCATATATTTT.